The next 30 T cell receptor beta chains were all read from a single sample in a study of blood T cell repertoires in COVID-19. Libraries were prepared by immunoSEQ multiplex PCR; TCRdb keeps only in-frame clonotypes and omits some of them. The sample has tens of thousands of clones; approximately 90% are singletons. Sequenced: peripheral blood. These receptors were taken from a woman aged 55-70 years with COVID-19, enrolled during active disease.

The V call is TRBV7-2, the J call TRBJ1-4, with no clear D. Germline assignment: CDR1 SGHTA and CDR2 FQGNSA. V lost 1 base to trimming and J lost 1 base, with 7 bases between them. The CDR3 has 15 residues. DNA for the CDR3: TGTGCCAGCAGCTTAGACTCAGGAACTAATGAAAAACTGTTTTTT. Its protein is CASSLDSGTNEKLFF.

V gene TRBV3-1 (or the pseudogene TRBV3-2) combines with J gene TRBJ1-5; D is uncertain. Trimming cost V 1 base and J 4 bases, with 5 bases left between them. The germline gives CDR1 LGHDT, CDR2 YNNKEL (reference sequence). There are 13 residues in the CDR3. The CDR3: CASSQGGNQPQHF. In DNA form, the CDR3 reads TGTGCCAGCAGCCAAGGAGGAAATCAGCCCCAGCATTTT.

This chain connects TRBV21-1 to TRBJ1-4; TRBD1 is taken as the D call from the table, unchecked against the DNA. TRBV21-1 is described as a pseudogene. This CDR3 comprises 16 residues. CDR3 amino acids: CASSTHWTASNEKLFF. CDR3 nucleotides: TGTGCCAGCAGCACCCACTGGACAGCGAGTAATGAAAAACTGTTTTTT.

The rearrangement joins TRBV12-5 to TRBJ2-1; unclear D gene. This CDR3 has 13 amino acids. V lost 1 base and J lost 5, with 6 bases in between. CDR1 and CDR2 from the germline V gene are LGHNT and FRNRAP. In DNA form, the CDR3 reads TGTGCTAGTGGTTTGGGACTCGACAATGAGCAGTTCTTC. Translation: CASGLGLDNEQFF.

The V and J genes are TRBV7-9 and TRBJ2-7; 7 bases align to TRBD2. The CDR3 has 15 amino acids. Germline trimming cut 0 bases from V and 0 bases from J; bases unmatched to any gene: 2. Per the germline V gene, CDR1 is SEHNR and CDR2 is FQNEAQ (reference sequence). CDR3 sequence reads: CASSLAKRDSYEQYF. The CDR3 nucleotides read TGTGCCAGCAGCTTAGCGAAGCGGGACTCCTACGAGCAGTACTTC.

This rearrangement joins TRBV11-2 to TRBJ2-1; maybe TRBD2 (5 bases). V lost 0 bases to trimming and J lost 9 bases, with 15 bases between them. The CDR3 is 15 residues long. The V gene's germline CDR1 is SGHAT and CDR2 FQNNGV. The CDR3 loop reads CASSLDSGLVGEQFF. DNA for the CDR3: TGTGCCAGCAGCTTAGATTCGGGGTTGGTGGGTGAGCAGTTCTTC.

This chain joins TRBV6-4 and TRBJ2-1; 7 bases agree with TRBD2. After removal of 1 base from V and 6 bases from J, the junction contained 9 bases not matched to a gene. Germline CDR1 and CDR2: MRHNA and SNTAGT. The CDR3 contains 16 residues. The CDR3 DNA is TGTGCCAGCAGTGACTTAGGAGGGACTACACCCAATGAGCAGTTCTTC. Translation: CASSDLGGTTPNEQFF.

V and J are TRBV7-9 and TRBJ2-1, with 10 bases matching TRBD2. CDR1 is SEHNR, CDR2 FQNEAQ, per germline (reference sequence). This CDR3 is built from 19 residues. J lost 4 bases, V lost 3 bases, and 15 bases had no gene match. The CDR3 sequence is CASSFLTGPLAGAYNEQFF. CDR3 DNA sequence: TGTGCCAGCAGCTTTCTGACAGGCCCGCTAGCGGGAGCTTACAATGAGCAGTTCTTC.

The chain joins TRBV5-1 to TRBJ1-1, with 9 bases aligning to TRBD1. V lost 5 bases and J lost 2; bases outside the gene matches: 7. The CDR3 length is 15 residues. The germline gives CDR1 SGHRS, CDR2 YFSETQ. CDR3 protein: CASSGQGLGNTEAFF. The CDR3 DNA follows: TGCGCCAGCAGTGGACAGGGGCTGGGAAACACTGAAGCTTTCTTT.

The chain carries TRBV4-3 and TRBJ1-2, with 9 bases identical to TRBD1. CDR3 size: 15 residues. In germline, CDR1 is LGHNA, CDR2 YSLEER. Losses at the gene ends were 6 bases for V and 4 bases for J; bases not matched to a gene: 9. The CDR3 DNA sequence: TGCGCCAGCAGTCCCTGGACAGGGGACAGCTATGGCTACACCTTC. It translates to CASSPWTGDSYGYTF.

This clone has just one count. CDR3 amino acids: CASSFGTGGGNEQFF. The CDR3 DNA reads as TGTGCCAGCAGTTTTGGGACAGGGGGCGGAAATGAGCAGTTCTTC. This rearrangement joins TRBV27 to TRBJ2-1; 12 bases map to TRBD1. The CDR3 loop spans 15 amino acids. Germline CDR1 MNHEY, CDR2 SMNVEV (reference sequence). With V trimmed by 3 bases and J by 7 bases, 4 bases remained unmatched.

The chain carries TRBV7-2 and TRBJ1-3, with D possibly TRBD1 on 6 matching bases. Between the trimmed V and J ends, which lost 1 base and 0 bases, there was a span of 19 bases. CDR1 and CDR2 (germline): SGHTA, FQGNSA. This CDR3 contains 19 residues. This CDR3 is CASSLVLVNRANSGNTIYF. CDR3 nucleotide sequence: TGTGCCAGCAGCTTAGTATTAGTGAACAGGGCAAACTCTGGAAACACCATATATTTT.

The chain couples TRBV11-2 to TRBJ2-1; TRBD2 matches at 8 bases. The CDR3 length is 15 residues. J lost 0 bases, V lost 6 bases, and 4 bases had no gene match. The germline V gene has CDR1 SGHAT and CDR2 FQNNGV. The CDR3 nucleotides are TGTGCCAGCAGATCCGGGACTAGCTCCTACAATGAGCAGTTCTTC. It specifies CASRSGTSSYNEQFF.

This chain uses TRBV4-1 with TRBJ2-3, with a weak D call TRBD2 (5 bases). V lost 1 base and J lost 1, with 9 bases in between. Per the germline V gene, CDR1 is MGHRA and CDR2 is YSYEKL. The CDR3 runs to 15 residues. CDR3 in DNA: TGCGCCAGCAGCCAAGCCAGCGGAGGCACAGATACGCAGTATTTT. This gives the protein CASSQASGGTDTQYF.

This clone was counted only a few times. The CDR3: CAWSVQGNTEAFF. As DNA, the CDR3 is TGTGCCTGGAGTGTACAGGGGAACACTGAAGCTTTCTTT. The genes are TRBV30 and TRBJ1-1; D possibly corresponds to TRBD1 (6 bases). CDR1 and CDR2 (germline): GTSNPN, SVGIG (reference sequence). Trimming cost V 0 bases and J 1 base, with 6 bases left between them. This CDR3 has 13 residues.

V and J are TRBV19 and TRBJ1-5; no clear D gene. The CDR3 spans 13 residues. CDR1 and CDR2 from the germline V gene are LNHDA and SQIVND (reference sequence). V was pared by 7 bases and J by 6 bases, with 13 bases between. The CDR3 sequence is CASKRDVIQPQHF. DNA for the CDR3: TGTGCCAGTAAGCGGGATGTGATTCAGCCCCAGCATTTT.

This chain links TRBV24-1 with TRBJ2-5; maybe TRBD1 (5 bases). Germline CDR1 KGHDR, CDR2 SFDVKD. Trimming left V 0 bases short and J 5 bases short, with 12 bases between. This CDR3 is built from 15 residues. The CDR3 sequence is CATSDLGQGRETQYF. The CDR3 DNA reads TGTGCCACCAGTGATTTGGGTCAGGGCCGGGAGACCCAGTACTTC.

The gene calls are TRBV7-2 and TRBJ1-1; 7 nucleotides match TRBD1. V gave up 3 bases and J gave up 6 bases; unmatched junction bases: 4. The CDR3 covers 13 residues. Germline V lookup: CDR1 SGHTA, CDR2 FQGNSA. This CDR3 reads CASSFLDRPEAFF. The CDR3 region has the DNA TGTGCCAGCAGCTTTCTGGACAGGCCTGAAGCTTTCTTT.

The genes are TRBV27 and TRBJ2-5, with 7 bases lining up with TRBD1. This CDR3 is built from 17 residues. Germline-derived CDR1 and CDR2 are MNHEY and SMNVEV (reference sequence). Trimming took 2 bases from V and 1 from J; bases not matched to a gene: 10. This CDR3 reads CASSLDPPTGIQETQYF. Written as DNA, the CDR3 is TGTGCCAGCAGTTTAGACCCCCCGACAGGGATCCAAGAGACCCAGTACTTC.

The rearrangement joins TRBV5-5 to TRBJ1-2, with D maybe TRBD1 (5 bases). The germline V gene encodes CDR1 SGHKS and CDR2 YYEKEE (reference sequence). The CDR3 extends over 16 amino acids. V dropped 0 bases and J dropped 3 bases, with 15 bases sitting between them. CDR3: CASSLEAGRMDYGYTF. The CDR3 DNA reads as TGTGCCAGCAGCTTGGAAGCGGGGCGGATGGACTATGGCTACACCTTC.

The genes are TRBV6-5 and TRBJ2-2, with D maybe TRBD2 (6 bases). Per germline, CDR1 MNHEY and CDR2 SVGAGI. V gave up 8 bases and J gave up 0 bases, with 10 bases separating them. CDR3 length: 14 residues. The chain's CDR3 is CASGGLANTGELFF. In DNA form, the CDR3 reads TGTGCCAGCGGGGGACTCGCGAACACCGGGGAGCTGTTTTTT.

The chain couples TRBV6-5 to TRBJ2-1; D gene unclear. The germline CDR1 and CDR2 sequences are MNHEY and SVGAGI. The CDR3 has 12 amino acids. The V end lost 2 bases, the J end lost 10 bases, and 9 bases lay between the germline ends. The chain's CDR3 is CASSYDSREQFF. In DNA, the CDR3 is TGTGCCAGCAGTTACGATTCCAGGGAGCAGTTCTTC.

The chain recombines TRBV7-2 with TRBJ2-5; D perhaps matches TRBD2 (6 bases). Germline values: CDR1 SGHTA, CDR2 FQGNSA. V shed 5 bases and J shed 4 bases, with 17 bases lying between them. The CDR3 has 15 residues. In DNA form, the CDR3 reads TGTGCCAGCAGCCCGACGGTGACGGGAGCAGAGACCCAGTACTTC. Its translation is CASSPTVTGAETQYF.

V gene TRBV10-2 combines with J gene TRBJ1-5, with D possibly matching TRBD1 (6 bases). The CDR3 loop spans 15 amino acids. Germline assignment: CDR1 WSHSY and CDR2 SAAADI. The V end lost 6 bases, the J end lost 2 bases, and 14 bases lay between the germline ends. Written as DNA, the CDR3 is TGCGCCAGCAGGGAAGGCAGGGGACGCAATCAGCCCCAGCATTTT. This translates into CASREGRGRNQPQHF.

There are a few counts of this clone. The chain combines TRBV18 with TRBJ2-5; 7 bases are a match to TRBD2. The V gene end was trimmed by 1 base and the J gene end by 0 bases; junction bases not matched to a gene: 2. The CDR3 totals 15 residues. Germline CDR1 is KGHSH and CDR2 is LQKENI. The CDR3 coding sequence is TGTGCCAGCTCACCACTAAGCGGGAACCAAGAGACCCAGTACTTC. Its translation is CASSPLSGNQETQYF.

The chain links TRBV24-1 to TRBJ1-2; tentatively, D is TRBD1 (5 bases). V dropped 5 bases and J dropped 8 bases, with 17 bases sitting between them. From germline, CDR1 is KGHDR and CDR2 SFDVKD. The CDR3 runs to 14 residues. In nucleotides, the CDR3 is TGTGCCACCAGTGGTTTCCAGGGTAACGGAGGCTACACCTTC. This sequence encodes CATSGFQGNGGYTF.

The rearrangement joins TRBV24-1 to TRBJ2-5; TRBD1 matches 9 bases. This CDR3 is 17 amino acids long. Trimming at V came to 5 bases and at J to 4 bases, leaving 13 bases not matched to a gene. CDR1 is KGHDR, CDR2 SFDVKD, per germline. The CDR3 region is CATSAHPGTGTGETQYF. The CDR3, as DNA: TGTGCCACCAGTGCTCACCCCGGGACAGGGACGGGAGAGACCCAGTACTTC.

This clone showed up just a few times. V gene TRBV27 combines with J gene TRBJ1-5; D is unresolved. The V end was cut by 3 bases, the J end by 5 bases, with 8 bases between. The CDR3 has 13 residues. Per germline, CDR1 MNHEY and CDR2 SMNVEV (reference sequence). DNA for the CDR3: TGTGCCAGCAGTTTCGGGTCCGATCAGCCCCAGCATTTT. Translation gives CASSFGSDQPQHF.

The chain combines TRBV2 with TRBJ2-2; weak D call: TRBD2 (6 bases). Germline CDR1 reads SNHLY; CDR2 reads FYNNEI. This CDR3 comprises 15 residues. Deletions cut 5 bases from V and 1 base from J, with 11 bases between. Here the CDR3 DNA reads TGTGCCAGCAGTCCCATCGGGGGGAACACCGGGGAGCTGTTTTTT. This sequence encodes CASSPIGGNTGELFF.

This rearrangement joins TRBV7-3 to TRBJ2-1, with 7 bases fitting TRBD1. The CDR3 has 13 amino acids. Germline V gene sequence: CDR1 SGHTA, CDR2 FQGTGA. V dropped 5 bases and J dropped 11; count of bases not matched to a gene: 9. The CDR3 region is CASSRGTVSQQFF. The CDR3 DNA is TGTGCCAGCAGCAGAGGGACAGTCAGCCAGCAGTTCTTC.